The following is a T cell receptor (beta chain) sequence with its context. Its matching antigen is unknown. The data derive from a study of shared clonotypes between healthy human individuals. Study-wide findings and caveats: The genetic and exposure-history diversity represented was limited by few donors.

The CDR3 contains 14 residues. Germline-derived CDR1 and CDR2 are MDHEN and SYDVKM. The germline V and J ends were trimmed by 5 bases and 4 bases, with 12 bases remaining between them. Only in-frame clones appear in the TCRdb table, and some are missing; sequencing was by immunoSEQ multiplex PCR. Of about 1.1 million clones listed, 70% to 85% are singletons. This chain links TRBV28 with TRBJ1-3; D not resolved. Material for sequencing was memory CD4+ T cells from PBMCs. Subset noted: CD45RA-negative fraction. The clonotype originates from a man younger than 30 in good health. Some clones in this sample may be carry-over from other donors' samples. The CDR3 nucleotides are TGTGCCAGCAGTCAATCAGGAATAGGAAACACCATATATTTT. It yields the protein CASSQSGIGNTIYF.